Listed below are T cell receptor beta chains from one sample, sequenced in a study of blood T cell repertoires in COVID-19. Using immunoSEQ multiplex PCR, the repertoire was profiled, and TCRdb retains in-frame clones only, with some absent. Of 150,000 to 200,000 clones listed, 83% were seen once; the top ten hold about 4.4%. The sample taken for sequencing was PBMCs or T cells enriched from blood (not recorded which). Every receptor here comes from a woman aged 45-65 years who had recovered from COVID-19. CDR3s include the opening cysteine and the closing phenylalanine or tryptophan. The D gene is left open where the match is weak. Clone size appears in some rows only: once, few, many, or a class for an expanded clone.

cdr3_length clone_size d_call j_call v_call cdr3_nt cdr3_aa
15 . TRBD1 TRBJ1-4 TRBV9 TGTGCCAGCAAGCCTAACCTGACAGGGTTTGAAAAACTGTTTTTT CASKPNLTGFEKLFF
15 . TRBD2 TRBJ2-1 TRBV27 TGTGCCAGTAAGGGACTAGCGGGGGGGAACAATGAGCAGTTCTTC CASKGLAGGNNEQFF
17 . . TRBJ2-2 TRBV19 TGTGCCAGTAGCCCAGGGACGAGGAGGGGGAACACCGGGGAGCTGTTTTTT CASSPGTRRGNTGELFF
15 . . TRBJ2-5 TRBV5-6 TGTGCCAGCTTCCAATCGGTGGCAGACAAAGAGACCCAGTACTTC CASFQSVADKETQYF
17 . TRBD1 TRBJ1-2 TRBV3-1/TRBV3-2 TGTGCCAGCAGCCACACACAGGGGGTTAGGGTTAACTATGGCTACACCTTC CASSHTQGVRVNYGYTF
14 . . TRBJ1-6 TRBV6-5 TGTGCCAGCAGTCGGACAGCTTATAATTCACCCCTCCACTTT CASSRTAYNSPLHF
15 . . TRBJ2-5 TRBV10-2 TGCGCCAGCAGTGTTAGGGAGAACTACCAAGAGACCCAGTACTTC CASSVRENYQETQYF
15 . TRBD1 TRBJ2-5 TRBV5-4 TGTGCCAGCAGCTTGGTCGACAGGGGGGAAGAGACCCAGTACTTC CASSLVDRGEETQYF
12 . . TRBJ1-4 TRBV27 TGTGCCAGCGCAGGTCGATTCGGAAAACTGTTTTTT CASAGRFGKLFF
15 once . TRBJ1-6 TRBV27 TGTGCCAGCAGACCTGGGGGGGGCTCGGCGGCACCCCTCCACTTT CASRPGGGSAAPLHF
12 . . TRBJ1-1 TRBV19 TGTGCCAGTAGTAACCGGGACACTGAAGCTTTCTTT CASSNRDTEAFF
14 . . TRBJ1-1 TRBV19 TGTGCCAGTAGCGGAGACAGGTCGAACACTGAAGCTTTCTTT CASSGDRSNTEAFF
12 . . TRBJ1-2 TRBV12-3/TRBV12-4 TGTGCCAGCAGTTTCAGGGATAGGGGCTACACCTTC CASSFRDRGYTF
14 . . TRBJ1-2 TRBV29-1 TGCAGCGTTGGGGCTGGTTGGCAGAACTATGGCTACACCTTC CSVGAGWQNYGYTF
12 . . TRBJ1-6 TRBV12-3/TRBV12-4 TGTGCCAGCTCCTCGGGGGGCTCACCCCTCCACTTT CASSSGGSPLHF
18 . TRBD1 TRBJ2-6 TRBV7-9 TGTGCCAGCAACCAAGGGACAGGGGGCGCCCCTGGGGCCAACGTCCTGACTTTC CASNQGTGGAPGANVLTF
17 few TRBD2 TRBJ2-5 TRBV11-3 TGTGCCAGCAGCCTACTCAAGCGACTAGCGGGAGGAGAGACCCAGTACTTC CASSLLKRLAGGETQYF
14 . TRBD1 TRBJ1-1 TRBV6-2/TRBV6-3 TGTGCCAGCAGCCCCCCTGGGACAGCGCCTGAAGCTTTCTTT CASSPPGTAPEAFF
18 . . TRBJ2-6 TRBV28 TGTGCCAGCAGCCCCATCAGGGTTTTACTTTCTGGGGCCAACGTCCTGACTTTC CASSPIRVLLSGANVLTF
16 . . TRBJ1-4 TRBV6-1 TGTGCCAGCAGTGAAGCCCTAGGTGGGACTAATGAAAAACTGTTTTTT CASSEALGGTNEKLFF
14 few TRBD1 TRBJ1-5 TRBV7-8 TGTGCCAGCACCGGACAGGGCAGGGGTCAGCCCCAGCATTTT CASTGQGRGQPQHF
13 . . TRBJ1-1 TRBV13 TGTGCCAGCAGCTTCACAGGGATCACTGAAGCTTTCTTT CASSFTGITEAFF
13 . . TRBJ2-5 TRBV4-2 TGTGCCAGCAGCCAAGCCCGGGTAGAGACCCAGTACTTC CASSQARVETQYF
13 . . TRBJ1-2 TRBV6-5 TGTGCCAGCAGTTACTCGGGCCGCTATGGCTACACCTTC CASSYSGRYGYTF
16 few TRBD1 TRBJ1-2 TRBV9 TGTGCCAGCAGCGCCGAGACAGGGCTCAAGAACTATGGCTACACCTTC CASSAETGLKNYGYTF
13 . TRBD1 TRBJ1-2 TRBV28 TGTGCCAGCCTCCCGACAGGGCCTTATGGCTACACCTTC CASLPTGPYGYTF
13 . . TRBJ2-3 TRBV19 TGTGCCAGTAGTATGCCGGGCACAGATACGCAGTATTTT CASSMPGTDTQYF
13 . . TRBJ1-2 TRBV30 TGTGCCTGGAGTCTGGGAGGTAACTATGGCTACACCTTC CAWSLGGNYGYTF
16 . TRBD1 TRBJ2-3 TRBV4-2 TGTGCCAGCAGCCAGGGTGACGGACAGGGGTCAGATACGCAGTATTTT CASSQGDGQGSDTQYF
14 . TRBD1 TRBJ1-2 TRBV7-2 TGTGCCAGCAGCTCGCCATGGGACAGTTATGGCTACACCTTC CASSSPWDSYGYTF
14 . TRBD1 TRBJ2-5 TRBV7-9 TGTGCCAGCAACCAGGGGGCGCAGAAAGAGACCCAGTACTTC CASNQGAQKETQYF
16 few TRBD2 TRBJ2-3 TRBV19 TGTGCCAGTAGTATTCAGGCAGCGGGAGGAAGGGATACGCAGTATTTT CASSIQAAGGRDTQYF
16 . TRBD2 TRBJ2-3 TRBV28 TGTGCCAGCAGTTTATATCGGGGAGATCAGCGGGGGGTCGCGTATTTT CASSLYRGDQRGVAYF
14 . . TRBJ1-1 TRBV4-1 TGCGCCAGCAGCCATGTGGGGGGTGTTACTGAAGCTTTCTTT CASSHVGGVTEAFF
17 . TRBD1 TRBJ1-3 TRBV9 TGTGCCAGCAGCGGGGGGACAGGGCCTATTTCGGGAAACACCATATATTTT CASSGGTGPISGNTIYF
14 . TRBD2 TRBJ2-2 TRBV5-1 TGCGCCAGCAGCTTGCGGCGGGAGGCCGGGGAGCTGTTTTTT CASSLRREAGELFF
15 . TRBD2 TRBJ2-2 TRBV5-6 TGTGCCAGCAGCCGGTATGAGCGGGAGGCCGGGGAGCTGTTTTTT CASSRYEREAGELFF
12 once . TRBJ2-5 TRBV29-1 TGCAGCGTTGAAGGCGGCCTCGAGACCCAGTACTTC CSVEGGLETQYF
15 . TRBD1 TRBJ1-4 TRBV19 TGTGCCAGTAGCCATGAGTTAGGACAGGACGAAAAACTGTTTTTT CASSHELGQDEKLFF
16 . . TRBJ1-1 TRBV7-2 TGTGCCAGCAGCTTAGCGTTAGGGGAGGGGAACACTGAAGCTTTCTTT CASSLALGEGNTEAFF
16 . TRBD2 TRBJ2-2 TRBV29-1 TGCAGCGCATTCGGGACTAGCGGGGGAGCCACCGGGGAGCTGTTTTTT CSAFGTSGGATGELFF
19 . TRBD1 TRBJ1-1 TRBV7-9 TGTGCCAGCAGCTTAAGTGTTCGGGGGACAGGGGAACTATGGACTGAAGCTTTCTTT CASSLSVRGTGELWTEAFF
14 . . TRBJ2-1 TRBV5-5 TGTGCCAGCAGCCGCCATACTATCCCCAATGAGCAGTTCTTC CASSRHTIPNEQFF
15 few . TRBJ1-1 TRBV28 TGTGCCAGCACCCTCGCACGTCTGAGGCCCACTGAAGCTTTCTTT CASTLARLRPTEAFF
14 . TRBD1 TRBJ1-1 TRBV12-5 TGTGCTAGTGGACAGGGGCTAGCGAACACTGAAGCTTTCTTT CASGQGLANTEAFF
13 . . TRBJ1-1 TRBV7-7 TGTGCCAGCAGCTTTACGGTGAACACTGAAGCTTTCTTT CASSFTVNTEAFF
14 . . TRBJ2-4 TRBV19 TGTGCCAGCACGGACAGCTTAGCCAAAAACATTCAGTACTTC CASTDSLAKNIQYF
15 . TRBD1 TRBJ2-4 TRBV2 TGTGCCAGCAGCCGGGACAGCCAAGCCAAAAACATTCAGTACTTC CASSRDSQAKNIQYF
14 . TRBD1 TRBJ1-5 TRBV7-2 TGTGCCACCCGAAAAGGGGGCTTGGGTCAGCCCCAGCATTTT CATRKGGLGQPQHF
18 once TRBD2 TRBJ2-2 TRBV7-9 TGTGCCAGCACTCAAGTCAGACTAGCGGGGGGGAACACCGGGGAGCTGTTTTTT CASTQVRLAGGNTGELFF
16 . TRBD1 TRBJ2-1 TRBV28 TGTGCCAGCAGACCGGACAGGGGTAGGGCCTACAATGAGCAGTTCTTC CASRPDRGRAYNEQFF
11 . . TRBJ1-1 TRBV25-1 TGTGCCAGCAGTGACGTCACTGAAGCTTTCTTT CASSDVTEAFF
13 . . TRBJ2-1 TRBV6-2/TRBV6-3 TGTGCCAGCAGTAATCAGGGGGGAATCGAGCAGTTCTTC CASSNQGGIEQFF
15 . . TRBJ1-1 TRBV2 TGTGCCAGCAGGCCCTTTGAGGGAGGGAACACTGAAGCTTTCTTT CASRPFEGGNTEAFF
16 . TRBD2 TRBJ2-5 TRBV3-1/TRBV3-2 TGTGCCAGCAGCCAAGAGGGACTAGCGGGGCAAGAGACCCAGTACTTC CASSQEGLAGQETQYF
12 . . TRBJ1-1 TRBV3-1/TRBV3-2 TGTGCCAGCAGCCTTGAACAGGGCCGGGCTTTCTTT CASSLEQGRAFF
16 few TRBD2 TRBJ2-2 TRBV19 TGTGCCAGTAGTATAAGGAGGCTAGCGGGCACCGGGGAGCTGTTTTTT CASSIRRLAGTGELFF